This T cell receptor beta chain was identified in a study of T cell repertoires in cytomegalovirus infection. Whole-study context: Well-studied HLA-B-restricted epitopes and recently identified HLA-C-restricted epitopes of CMV were both used in the study. A matching HLA type, together with CMV infection, was signaled by public TCR beta signatures. General observations from the study: Clonotypes of TCR beta that were HLA-C-restricted and CMV-specific dominated the ex vivo response.

Germline V gene lookup returns CDR1 LGHDT and CDR2 YNNKEL (reference sequence). V shed 4 bases and J shed 1 base, with 13 bases lying between them. The CDR3 spans 15 residues. TCRdb passed the reads through MiXCR, listing each CDR3 protein once. The sample consists of fewer than 900,000 distinct CDR3 sequences, roughly 29% of them appearing once. As for this clonotype: Its target is unknown.

The receptor was derived from a human donor in good health (CMV status not recorded). Some clones in this sample may be carry-over from other donors' samples. The material sequenced was cultured CD8+ T cells from PBMCs, taken from culture after CMV antigen stimulation. The chain employs TRBV3-1 and TRBJ1-2; D is perhaps TRBD1 (5 bases). In DNA, the CDR3 is TGTGCCAGCAGCCCTCGGGGCAGCCGTAACTATGGCTACACCTTC. Encoded protein: CASSPRGSRNYGYTF.